This passage covers 20 T cell receptor beta chains from one sample sequenced in a study of blood T cell repertoires in COVID-19. TCRdb's table, derived via immunoSEQ multiplex PCR, lists solely in-frame clones and lacks some. The sample carries around 280,000 clones, around 87% recorded once. Sequencing was done on a sample of peripheral blood. All receptors derive from a woman in her 30s who had recovered from COVID-19.

The chain uses TRBV7-2 and TRBJ2-7; 9 bases fit TRBD1. Per the germline V gene, CDR1 is SGHTA and CDR2 is FQGNSA. J lost 8 bases, V lost 6 bases, and 11 bases had no gene match. This CDR3 region has 14 residues. CDR3 sequence: CASRDPGQGDKQYF. For the CDR3, the DNA is TGTGCCAGCAGGGACCCGGGACAGGGAGACAAGCAGTACTTC. Together with reference TRBV7-2 and TRBJ2-7, the CDR3 gives the full variable domain: GAGVSQSPSNKVTEKGKDVELRCDPISGHTALYWYRQSLGQGLEFLIYFQGNSAPDKSGLPSDRFSAERTGGSVSTLTIQRTQQEDSAVYLCASRDPGQGDKQYFGPGTRLTVT.

The rearrangement uses TRBV2 and TRBJ1-5; D gene uncertain. With 3 bases removed from V and 9 bases from J, the gap between germline ends came to 9 bases. Germline loops: CDR1 SNHLY, CDR2 FYNNEI. The CDR3 covers 12 residues. In DNA form, the CDR3 reads TGTGCCAGCAGTGACGAAGCGATGCCCCAGCATTTT. This encodes CASSDEAMPQHF.

The chain links TRBV21-1 to TRBJ2-7; TRBD1 was called by the table and not checked on the DNA. TRBV21-1 is listed as a pseudogene. The CDR3 has 20 residues. The CDR3 protein is CASSKAGSYRDRILSYEQYF. The CDR3 coding sequence is TGTGCCAGCAGCAAAGCGGGGTCATACCGGGACAGAATACTATCCTACGAGCAGTACTTC.

The V gene is TRBV5-1, the J gene TRBJ1-1; a possible D gene is TRBD1 (5 bases). This CDR3 is built from 12 residues. Germline lookup yields CDR1 SGHRS and CDR2 YFSETQ. V lost 5 bases to trimming and J lost 7 bases, with 12 bases between them. CDR3 coding DNA: TGCGCCAGCAGTCAAAGGGGATATGAAGCTTTCTTT. As protein: CASSQRGYEAFF.

The chain combines TRBV6-6 with TRBJ1-2; D unresolved. In germline, CDR1 is MNHNY, CDR2 SVGAGI (reference sequence). Trimming cost V 2 bases and J 4 bases, with 11 bases left between them. The CDR3 runs 14 residues. CDR3 amino acids: CASSYQRVGYGYTF. The CDR3 DNA follows: TGTGCCAGCAGTTACCAGCGGGTTGGCTATGGCTACACCTTC.

The chain is built from TRBV3-1 (or the pseudogene TRBV3-2) and TRBJ2-7; the match to TRBD1 covers 10 bases. The CDR3 is 15 amino acids. The V segment lost 6 bases and the J segment 4 bases; nucleotides outside the gene matches: 9. Germline assignment: CDR1 LGHDT and CDR2 YNNKEL (reference sequence). The CDR3 coding sequence is TGTGCCAGCAGTTCACCGGGACAGGGGATGTACGAGCAGTACTTC. Translated: CASSSPGQGMYEQYF.

V usage is TRBV5-1 and J usage is TRBJ2-1; 8 bases align to TRBD2. Germline V CDR1 and CDR2: SGHRS, YFSETQ. The CDR3 extends over 14 amino acids. V gave up 7 bases and J gave up 5 bases; unmatched junction bases: 8. CDR3 nucleotide sequence: TGCGCCAGCCGGGAGGGACAACTTGACAATGAGCAGTTCTTC. It codes for CASREGQLDNEQFF.

This clone showed up just a few times. This rearrangement joins TRBV7-9 to TRBJ2-1; 8 bases map to TRBD2. The germline V gene has CDR1 SEHNR and CDR2 FQNEAQ (reference sequence). The CDR3 has 13 residues. The CDR3 DNA reads TGTGCTTACGGACTAGCTTCGGGGCATGAGCAGTTCTTC. This codes for CAYGLASGHEQFF.

V gene TRBV6-4 combines with J gene TRBJ2-3; a weak D match, TRBD2 (6 bases). The CDR3 is 14 residues long. V lost 4 bases, J lost 2 bases, and 10 bases lay in between. Per the germline V gene, CDR1 is MRHNA and CDR2 is SNTAGT. CDR3 in DNA: TGTGCCAGCAGTGTCGGGGGTTACACAGATACGCAGTATTTT. It codes for CASSVGGYTDTQYF.

The gene calls are TRBV27 and TRBJ1-3; D call uncertain. The CDR3 loop spans 13 amino acids. CDR1 and CDR2 from the germline V gene are MNHEY and SMNVEV (reference sequence). With 2 bases removed from V and 4 bases from J, the gap between germline ends came to 6 bases. DNA for the CDR3: TGTGCCAGCAGTTTAAACAGCGGAAACACCATATATTTT. Translated: CASSLNSGNTIYF.

The chain employs TRBV3-1 (or the pseudogene TRBV3-2) and TRBJ2-7; D gene uncertain. The germline V and J ends were trimmed by 4 bases and 3 bases, with 4 bases remaining between them. In germline, CDR1 is LGHDT, CDR2 YNNKEL (reference sequence). The CDR3 covers 11 residues. DNA of the CDR3: TGTGCCAGCAGCCTTAACTACGAGCAGTACTTC. Translated: CASSLNYEQYF.

The chain couples TRBV11-2 to TRBJ2-1; the match to TRBD2 covers 7 bases. Germline V gives CDR1 SGHAT, CDR2 FQNNGV. V lost 3 bases, J lost 0 bases, and 2 bases stayed unmatched. This CDR3 has 15 amino acids. CDR3 DNA sequence: TGTGCCAGCAGCTTCGCGGGGGACTCCTACAATGAGCAGTTCTTC. Translated, it gives CASSFAGDSYNEQFF.

The chain is built from TRBV19 and TRBJ2-5; TRBD1 matches 10 bases. This CDR3 is built from 18 residues. V trimming: 1 base; J trimming: 2 bases; junction bases outside the gene matches: 10. The germline gives CDR1 LNHDA, CDR2 SQIVND (reference sequence). CDR3 sequence (DNA): TGTGCCAGTAGTATAGTATTTGGGACAGGGGTAACTCAAGAGACCCAGTACTTC. Translating gives CASSIVFGTGVTQETQYF.

This chain uses TRBV19 with TRBJ1-1; D gene uncertain. V was shortened by 7 bases and J by 4 bases, with 7 bases between the two germline ends. The CDR3 runs to 11 residues. From germline, CDR1 is LNHDA and CDR2 SQIVND (reference sequence). CDR3 DNA: TGTGCCAGTACCTCGTCCACTGAAGCTTTCTTT. Translating it yields CASTSSTEAFF.

The chain carries TRBV5-4 and TRBJ1-4, with TRBD1 identical over 7 bases. The CDR3 totals 15 residues. From germline, CDR1 is SGHNT and CDR2 YYREEE (reference sequence). V lost 0 bases, J lost 5 bases, and 4 bases stayed unmatched. CDR3 in amino acids: CASSLVSGGNEKLFF. The CDR3 nucleotides are TGTGCCAGCAGCTTGGTCTCAGGGGGGAATGAAAAACTGTTTTTT.

This clone was observed a handful of times. The chain's CDR3 is CASSRSAGNTIYF. The CDR3 nucleotides read TGTGCCAGCAGCCGGAGCGCTGGAAACACCATATATTTT. The V call is TRBV6-5, the J call TRBJ1-3; D remains ambiguous. CDR1 is MNHEY and CDR2 is SVGAGI in the germline V gene. Deletions cut 6 bases from V and 2 bases from J, with 8 bases between. The CDR3 contains 13 residues.

The gene calls are TRBV6-6 and TRBJ2-2, with D maybe TRBD2 (5 bases). CDR1 is MNHNY, CDR2 SVGAGI, per germline (reference sequence). This CDR3 contains 14 residues. The V end was cut by 0 bases, the J end by 6 bases, with 8 bases between. CDR3 DNA sequence: TGTGCCAGCAGTTACTCTGGAGCGGCCGGGGAGCTGTTTTTT. Translation gives CASSYSGAAGELFF.

The chain is built from TRBV19 and TRBJ2-7, with D uncertain. CDR3 length equals 13 residues. V was trimmed by 4 bases and J by 1 base, leaving 8 bases between them. Germline V gives CDR1 LNHDA, CDR2 SQIVND (reference sequence). Here the CDR3 reads CASSTTESYEQYF. In DNA, the CDR3 is TGTGCCAGTAGTACAACAGAATCCTACGAGCAGTACTTC.

This chain uses TRBV9 with TRBJ2-5; 8 bases map to TRBD2. This CDR3 region has 15 residues. CDR1 is SGDLS, CDR2 YYNGEE, per germline. J lost 5 bases, V lost 0 bases, and 6 bases had no gene match. The DNA for the CDR3 is TGTGCCAGCAGCGTAGCGGGAGGGGCCCGGGAGACCCAGTACTTC. Translated, it gives CASSVAGGARETQYF.

This chain links TRBV6-4 with TRBJ2-2; TRBD1 aligns across 9 bases. V was pared by 6 bases and J by 6 bases, with 8 bases of the junction left unmatched. Germline CDR1 is MRHNA and CDR2 is SNTAGT. The length of the CDR3 is 15 residues. CDR3 protein: CASSRQGERSGELFF. In DNA form, the CDR3 reads TGTGCCAGCAGCCGACAGGGGGAAAGGTCCGGGGAGCTGTTTTTT.